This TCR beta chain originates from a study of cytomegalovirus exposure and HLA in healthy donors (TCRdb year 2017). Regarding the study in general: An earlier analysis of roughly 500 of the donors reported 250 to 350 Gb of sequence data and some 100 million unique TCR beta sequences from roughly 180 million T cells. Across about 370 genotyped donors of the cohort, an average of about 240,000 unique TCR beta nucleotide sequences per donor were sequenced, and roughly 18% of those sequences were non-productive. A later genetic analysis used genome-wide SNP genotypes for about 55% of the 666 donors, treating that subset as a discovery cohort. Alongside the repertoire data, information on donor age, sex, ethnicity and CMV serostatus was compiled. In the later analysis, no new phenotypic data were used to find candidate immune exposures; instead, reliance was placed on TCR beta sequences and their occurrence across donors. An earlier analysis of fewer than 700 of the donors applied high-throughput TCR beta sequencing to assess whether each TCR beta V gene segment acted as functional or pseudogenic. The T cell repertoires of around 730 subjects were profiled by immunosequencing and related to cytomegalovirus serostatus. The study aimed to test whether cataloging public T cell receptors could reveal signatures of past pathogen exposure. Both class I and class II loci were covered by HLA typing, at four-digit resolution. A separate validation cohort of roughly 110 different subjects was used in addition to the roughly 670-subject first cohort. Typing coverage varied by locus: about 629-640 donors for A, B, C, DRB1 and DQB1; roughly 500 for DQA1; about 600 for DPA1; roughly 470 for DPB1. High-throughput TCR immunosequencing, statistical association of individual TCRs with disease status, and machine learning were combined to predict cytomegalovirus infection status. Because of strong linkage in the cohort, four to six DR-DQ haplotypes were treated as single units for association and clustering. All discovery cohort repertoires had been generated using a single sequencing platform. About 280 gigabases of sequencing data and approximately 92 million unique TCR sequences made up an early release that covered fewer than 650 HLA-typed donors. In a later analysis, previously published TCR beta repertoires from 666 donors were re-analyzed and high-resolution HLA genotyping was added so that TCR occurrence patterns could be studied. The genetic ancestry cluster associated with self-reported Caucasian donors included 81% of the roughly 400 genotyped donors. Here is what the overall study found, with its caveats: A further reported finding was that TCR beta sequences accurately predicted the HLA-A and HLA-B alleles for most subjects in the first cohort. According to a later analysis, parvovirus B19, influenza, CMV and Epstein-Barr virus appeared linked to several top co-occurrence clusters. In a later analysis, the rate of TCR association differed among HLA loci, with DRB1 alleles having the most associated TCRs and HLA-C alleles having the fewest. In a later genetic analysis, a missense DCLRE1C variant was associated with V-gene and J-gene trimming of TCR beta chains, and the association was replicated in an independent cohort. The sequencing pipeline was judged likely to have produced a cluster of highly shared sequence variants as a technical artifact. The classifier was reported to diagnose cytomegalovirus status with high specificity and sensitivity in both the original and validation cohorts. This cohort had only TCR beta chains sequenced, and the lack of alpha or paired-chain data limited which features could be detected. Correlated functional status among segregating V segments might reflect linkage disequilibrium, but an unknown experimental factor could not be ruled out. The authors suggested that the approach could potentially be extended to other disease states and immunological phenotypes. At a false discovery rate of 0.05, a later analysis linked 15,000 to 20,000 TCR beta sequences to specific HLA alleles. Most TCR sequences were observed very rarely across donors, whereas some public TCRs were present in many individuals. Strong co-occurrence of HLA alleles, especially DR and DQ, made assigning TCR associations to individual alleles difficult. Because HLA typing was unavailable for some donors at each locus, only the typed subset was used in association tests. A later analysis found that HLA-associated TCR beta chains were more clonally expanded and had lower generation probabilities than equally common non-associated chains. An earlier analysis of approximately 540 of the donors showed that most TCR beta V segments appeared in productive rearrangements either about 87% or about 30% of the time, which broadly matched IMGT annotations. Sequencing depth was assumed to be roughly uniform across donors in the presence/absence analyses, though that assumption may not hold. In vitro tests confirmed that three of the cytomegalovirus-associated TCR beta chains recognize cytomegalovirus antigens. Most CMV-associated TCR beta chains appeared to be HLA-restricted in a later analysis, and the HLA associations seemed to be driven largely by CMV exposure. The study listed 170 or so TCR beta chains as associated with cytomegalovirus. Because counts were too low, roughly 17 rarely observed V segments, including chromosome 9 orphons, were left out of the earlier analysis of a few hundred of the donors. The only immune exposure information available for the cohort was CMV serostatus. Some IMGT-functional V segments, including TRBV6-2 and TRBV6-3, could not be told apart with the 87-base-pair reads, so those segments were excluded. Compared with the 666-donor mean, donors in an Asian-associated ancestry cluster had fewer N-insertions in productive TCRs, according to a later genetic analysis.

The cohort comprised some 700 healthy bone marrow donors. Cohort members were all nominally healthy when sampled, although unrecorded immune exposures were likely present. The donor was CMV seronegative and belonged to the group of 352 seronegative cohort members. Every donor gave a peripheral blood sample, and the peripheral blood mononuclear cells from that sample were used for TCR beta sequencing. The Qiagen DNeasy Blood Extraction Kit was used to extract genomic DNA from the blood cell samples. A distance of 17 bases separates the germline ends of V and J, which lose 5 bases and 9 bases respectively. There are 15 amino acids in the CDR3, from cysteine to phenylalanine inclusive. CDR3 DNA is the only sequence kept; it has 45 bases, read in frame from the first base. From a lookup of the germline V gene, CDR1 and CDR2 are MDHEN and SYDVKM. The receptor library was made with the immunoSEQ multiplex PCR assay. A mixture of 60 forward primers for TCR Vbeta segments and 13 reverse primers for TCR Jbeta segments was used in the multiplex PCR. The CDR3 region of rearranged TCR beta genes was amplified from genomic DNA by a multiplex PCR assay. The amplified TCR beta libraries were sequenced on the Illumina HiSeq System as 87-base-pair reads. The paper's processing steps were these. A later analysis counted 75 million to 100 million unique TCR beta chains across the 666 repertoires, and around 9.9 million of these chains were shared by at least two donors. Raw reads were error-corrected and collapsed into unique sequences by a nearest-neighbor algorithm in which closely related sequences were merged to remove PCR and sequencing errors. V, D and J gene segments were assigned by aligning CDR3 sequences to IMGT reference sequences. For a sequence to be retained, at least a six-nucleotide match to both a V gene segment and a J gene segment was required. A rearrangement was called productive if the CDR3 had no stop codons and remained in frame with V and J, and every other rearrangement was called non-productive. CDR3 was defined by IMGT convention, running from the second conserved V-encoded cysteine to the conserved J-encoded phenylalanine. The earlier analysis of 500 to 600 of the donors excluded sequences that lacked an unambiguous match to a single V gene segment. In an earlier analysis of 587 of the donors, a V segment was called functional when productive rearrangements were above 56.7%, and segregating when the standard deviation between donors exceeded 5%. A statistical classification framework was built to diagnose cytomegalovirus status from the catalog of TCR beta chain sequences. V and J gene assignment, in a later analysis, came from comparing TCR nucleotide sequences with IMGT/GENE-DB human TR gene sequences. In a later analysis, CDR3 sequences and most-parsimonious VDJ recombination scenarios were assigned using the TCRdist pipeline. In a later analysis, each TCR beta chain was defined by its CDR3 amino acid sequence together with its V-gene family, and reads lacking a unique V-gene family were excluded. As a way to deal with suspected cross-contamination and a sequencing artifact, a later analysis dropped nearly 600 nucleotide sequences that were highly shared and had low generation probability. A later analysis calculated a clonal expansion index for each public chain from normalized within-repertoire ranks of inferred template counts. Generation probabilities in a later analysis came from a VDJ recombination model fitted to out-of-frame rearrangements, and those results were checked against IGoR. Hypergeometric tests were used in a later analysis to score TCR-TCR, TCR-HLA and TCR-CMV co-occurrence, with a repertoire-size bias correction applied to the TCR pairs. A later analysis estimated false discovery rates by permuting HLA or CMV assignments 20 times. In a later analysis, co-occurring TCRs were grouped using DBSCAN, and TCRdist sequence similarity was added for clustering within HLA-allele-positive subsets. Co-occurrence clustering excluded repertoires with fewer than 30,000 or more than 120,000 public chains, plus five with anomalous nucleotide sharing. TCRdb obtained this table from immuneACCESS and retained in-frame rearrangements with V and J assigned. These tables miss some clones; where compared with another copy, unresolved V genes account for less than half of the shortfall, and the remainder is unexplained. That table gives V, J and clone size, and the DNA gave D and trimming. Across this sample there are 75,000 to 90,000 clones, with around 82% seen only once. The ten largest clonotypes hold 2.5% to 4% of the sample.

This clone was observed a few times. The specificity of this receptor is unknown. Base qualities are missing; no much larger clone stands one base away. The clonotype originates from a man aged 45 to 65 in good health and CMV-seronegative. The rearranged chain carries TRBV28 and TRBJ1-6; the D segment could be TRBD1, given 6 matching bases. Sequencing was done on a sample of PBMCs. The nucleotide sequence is TGTGCCAGCAGTCCCTCAGACAGGTCTTCTTCACCCCTCCACTTT. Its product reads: CASSPSDRSSSPLHF.